This T cell receptor (beta chain) was recorded in a study of spatial heterogeneity in lung cancer. In the study overall: Tumor-region TCR transcript counts correlated strongly with a T cell module score from matched bulk RNA-seq. Overall study results and limits: One measure, the expanded intratumoral alpha and beta TCR count, tracked tumor mutation counts.

Germline CDR1 reads KGHSH; CDR2 reads LQKENI. The CDR3 is made up of 13 amino acids. V shed 5 bases, J shed 6 bases, and the junction held 3 bases outside the gene matches. Time point specified: sample taken at primary tumor resection. Donation came from 70 or so patients with untreated early-stage non-small cell lung cancer. Unsorted whole RNA from tumor, nontumor lung or frozen PBMC underwent sequencing. As for this clonotype: The target antigen is unknown. This beta chain is off target for a library built for alpha chains, so its abundance means little.

TCRdb reprocessed the 5' RACE reads with MiXCR, giving one entry per CDR3 protein. The table records over a hundred distinct CDR3 sequences, less than 35% of them present only once. The V gene is TRBV18, the J gene TRBJ2-1; 8 nucleotides match TRBD2. The sample here was lung tumor tissue, taken at surgery. The source is a male donor with early-stage non-small cell lung cancer. As DNA, the CDR3 is TGTGCCAGCTCAGTAGCGGGGACCAATGAGCAGTTCTTC. The encoded protein is CASSVAGTNEQFF. The entire variable domain, with the rest obtained from reference TRBV18 and TRBJ2-1, is as follows: NAGVMQNPRHLVRRRGQEARLRCSPMKGHSHVYWYRQLPEEGLKFMVYLQKENIIDESGMPKERFSAEFPKEGPSILRIQQVVRGDSAAYFCASSVAGTNEQFFGPGTRLTVL.